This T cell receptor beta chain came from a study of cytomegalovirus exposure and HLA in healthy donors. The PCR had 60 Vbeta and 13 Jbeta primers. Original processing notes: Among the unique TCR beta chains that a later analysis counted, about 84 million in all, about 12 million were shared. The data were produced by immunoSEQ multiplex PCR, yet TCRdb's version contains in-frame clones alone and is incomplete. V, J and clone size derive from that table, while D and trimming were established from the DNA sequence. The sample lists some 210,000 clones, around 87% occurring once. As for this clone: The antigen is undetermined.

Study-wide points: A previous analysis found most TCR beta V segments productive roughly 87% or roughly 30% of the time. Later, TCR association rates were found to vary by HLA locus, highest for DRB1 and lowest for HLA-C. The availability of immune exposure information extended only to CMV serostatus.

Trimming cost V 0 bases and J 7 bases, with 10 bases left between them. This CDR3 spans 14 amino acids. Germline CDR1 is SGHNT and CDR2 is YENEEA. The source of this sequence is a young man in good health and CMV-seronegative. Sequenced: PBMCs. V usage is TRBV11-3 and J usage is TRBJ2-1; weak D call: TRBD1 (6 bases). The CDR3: CASSLDRGKNEQFF. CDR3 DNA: TGTGCCAGCAGCTTAGATAGGGGGAAGAATGAGCAGTTCTTC.